The 24 T cell receptor beta chains presented below share a single source sample, sequenced in a study of cytotoxic CD8 clonotypes in ibrutinib-treated CLL. Some clones are missing from TCRdb's copy, which holds only in-frame ones; the method was immunoSEQ multiplex PCR. The sample records some 130,000 clones, roughly 84% being singletons. The sequencing used PBMCs, collected after 24 months of ibrutinib treatment. The receptors were sampled from a human donor with chronic lymphocytic leukemia.

The CDR3 DNA is TGTGCCAGCAGCCTGAGGACAGGGGGCTCCACAGATACGCAGTATTTT. As protein: CASSLRTGGSTDTQYF. The gene calls are TRBV5-4 and TRBJ2-3; 11 bases line up with TRBD1. The CDR3 loop spans 16 amino acids. Germline V gives CDR1 SGHNT, CDR2 YYREEE (reference sequence). The V segment lost 4 bases and the J segment 2 bases; nucleotides outside the gene matches: 6.

DNA of the CDR3: TGCGCCAGCAGCGTGACGGGAGGAGGGACTGAAGCTTTCTTT. The encoded protein is CASSVTGGGTEAFF. The chain carries TRBV5-1 and TRBJ1-1; unclear D gene. Germline V CDR1 and CDR2: SGHRS, YFSETQ. This CDR3 spans 14 amino acids. V lost 4 bases to trimming and J lost 5 bases, with 15 bases between them.

This rearrangement joins TRBV19 to TRBJ1-2, with 9 bases identical to TRBD1. V trimming: 4 bases; J trimming: 0 bases; junction bases outside the gene matches: 3. The CDR3 is 15 amino acids. In germline, CDR1 is LNHDA, CDR2 SQIVND (reference sequence). The CDR3 DNA reads as TGTGCCAGTAGTACCGACAGGGGGGCTAACTATGGCTACACCTTC. This encodes CASSTDRGANYGYTF.

The sample holds a few counts of this clone. V usage is TRBV14 and J usage is TRBJ2-7, with D uncertain. CDR1 and CDR2 (germline): SGHDN, FVKESK. The ends were cut back, 4 bases at V and 2 bases at J, with 12 bases in the middle. This CDR3 comprises 14 residues. CDR3 sequence: CASSPLQWPYEQYF. The DNA of the CDR3 is TGTGCCAGCAGCCCTCTTCAATGGCCCTACGAGCAGTACTTC.

The chain uses TRBV5-1 and TRBJ1-1; D gene ambiguous. The germline V gene has CDR1 SGHRS and CDR2 YFSETQ. This CDR3 region has 16 residues. The V gene lost 1 base and the J gene lost 1 base, with 14 bases spanning the gap. The CDR3 DNA reads as TGCGCCAGCAGCTTGATACCCTCTCGGGAGAACACTGAAGCTTTCTTT. This gives the protein CASSLIPSRENTEAFF. Together with reference TRBV5-1 and TRBJ1-1, the CDR3 gives the full variable domain: KAGVTQTPRYLIKTRGQQVTLSCSPISGHRSVSWYQQTPGQGLQFLFEYFSETQRNKGNFPGRFSGRQFSNSRSEMNVSTLELGDSALYLCASSLIPSRENTEAFFGQGTRLTVV.

For this clone: Within the sample, other DNA sequences also encode this same CDR3. The rearrangement uses TRBV18 and TRBJ1-4; TRBD1 aligns across 7 bases. Germline assignment: CDR1 KGHSH and CDR2 LQKENI. Trimming cost V 3 bases and J 8 bases; bases outside gene matches: 6. This CDR3 region has 14 residues. The DNA for the CDR3 is TGTGCCAGCTCACCCGACAGGGTTGGCGAAAAACTGTTTTTT. This gives the protein CASSPDRVGEKLFF.

V gene TRBV19 combines with J gene TRBJ1-4, with TRBD1 as a possible D gene (5 bases). In germline, CDR1 is LNHDA, CDR2 SQIVND (reference sequence). V lost 4 bases and J 4 bases, leaving 10 bases between the germline ends. CDR3 length: 14 amino acids. CDR3 protein: CASSTTARNEKLFF. The CDR3 DNA is TGTGCCAGTAGTACGACAGCTCGTAATGAAAAACTGTTTTTT. Full variable domain (outside the CDR3, taken from reference TRBV19 and TRBJ1-4): DGGITQSPKYLFRKEGQNVTLSCEQNLNHDAMYWYRQDPGQGLRLIYYSQIVNDFQKGDIAEGYSVSREKKESFPLTVTSAQKNPTAFYLCASSTTARNEKLFFGSGTQLSVL.

V and J are TRBV5-1 and TRBJ2-3; D gene ambiguous. This CDR3 is built from 13 residues. Germline V lookup: CDR1 SGHRS, CDR2 YFSETQ. V lost 5 bases and J lost 0, with 7 bases in between. Here the CDR3 DNA reads TGCGCCAGCAGAATCCCTAGCACAGATACGCAGTATTTT. As protein: CASRIPSTDTQYF.

The rearrangement uses TRBV10-3 and TRBJ2-5; D not certain. Between the trimmed V and J ends, which lost 3 bases and 4 bases, there was a span of 6 bases. CDR3 size: 12 residues. Germline CDR1 reads ENHRY; CDR2 reads SYGVKD. CDR3 in DNA: TGTGCCATCAGTGATGGTACAGAGACCCAGTACTTC. Amino acids: CAISDGTETQYF.

The CDR3 loop is CASSQVRAGHYEQYF. The CDR3 DNA follows: TGTGCCAGCAGCCAAGTTCGGGCGGGGCACTACGAGCAGTACTTC. This chain connects TRBV4-2 to TRBJ2-7, with D possibly TRBD2 on 6 matching bases. CDR1 and CDR2 from the germline V gene are LGHNA and YNFKEQ. Trimming removed 1 base at V and 3 bases at J, with 13 bases between. The CDR3 length is 15 residues.

This sequence joins TRBV5-8 and TRBJ1-1, with a possible D match to TRBD1 (5 bases). Trimming took off 0 bases at V and 11 bases at J, with 17 bases between the two ends. The germline CDR1 and CDR2 sequences are SGHTS and YDEGEE. This CDR3 is 14 amino acids long. CDR3 nucleotides: TGTGCCAGCAGCTTGGGGCAGGGAGGTGTTGGCGCTTTCTTT. Translating it yields CASSLGQGGVGAFF. Filled out from reference TRBV5-8 and TRBJ1-1, the complete variable domain reads EAGVTQSPTHLIKTRGQQATLRCSPISGHTSVYWYQQALGLGLQFLLWYDEGEERNRGNFPPRFSGRQFPNYSSELNVNALELEDSALYLCASSLGQGGVGAFFGQGTRLTVV.

This chain links TRBV2 with TRBJ2-5; 12 bases match TRBD2. Trimming removed 6 bases from V and 5 bases from J; junction bases left unmatched: 7. This CDR3 has 15 amino acids. Germline loops: CDR1 SNHLY, CDR2 FYNNEI. The CDR3 DNA sequence: TGTGCCAGCAGCGGACTAGCGGGGTTGGGGGAGACCCAGTACTTC. Amino acid sequence: CASSGLAGLGETQYF.

This chain uses TRBV5-6 with TRBJ2-5, with D unclear. This CDR3 contains 14 residues. V dropped 3 bases and J dropped 5 bases, with 14 bases sitting between them. The germline CDR1 and CDR2 sequences are SGHDT and YYEEEE. CDR3 DNA sequence: TGTGCCAGCAGCTGGGAAACCCAAGGGGAGACCCAGTACTTC. Protein sequence: CASSWETQGETQYF.

In this sample, this clone turned up a few times. J is TRBJ2-2 and V is TRBV28, with D perhaps assigned TRBD1 or TRBD2 (6 bases each). The germline CDR1 and CDR2 sequences are MDHEN and SYDVKM. The CDR3 spans 15 residues. Trimming left V 10 bases short and J 1 base short, with 16 bases between. The CDR3 loop reads CATRGGTLNTGELFF. The CDR3 DNA sequence: TGTGCCACCCGAGGCGGGACATTGAACACCGGGGAGCTGTTTTTT.

The chain uses TRBV20-1 and TRBJ1-1; D remains ambiguous. V lost 7 bases and J lost 3, with 9 bases in between. This CDR3 contains 11 residues. Germline-derived CDR1 and CDR2 are DFQATT and SNEGSKA (reference sequence). CDR3 in amino acids: CSVPWDTEAFF. The CDR3 DNA follows: TGCAGTGTTCCGTGGGACACTGAAGCTTTCTTT.

This clone appeared a single time. The chain carries TRBV5-1 and TRBJ2-3; 10 bases are shared with TRBD1. The CDR3 has 15 amino acids. Germline lookup yields CDR1 SGHRS and CDR2 YFSETQ. Unmatched junction bases numbered 12, after V lost 4 bases and J lost 10 bases. The CDR3 is CASSLGTGVPAAQYF. The CDR3 bases are TGCGCCAGCAGCCTTGGGACAGGGGTCCCGGCGGCGCAGTATTTT.

This chain links TRBV9 with TRBJ2-3, with TRBD2 identical over 9 bases. Germline V gene data show CDR1 as SGDLS and CDR2 as YYNGEE. V dropped 3 bases and J dropped 2; count of bases not matched to a gene: 4. CDR3 length: 15 residues. In nucleotides, the CDR3 is TGTGCCAGCAGCGAGCCTAGCGGGATCACAGATACGCAGTATTTT. It specifies CASSEPSGITDTQYF.

The gene calls are TRBV18 and TRBJ1-1; D is perhaps TRBD1 (6 bases). Trimming removed 1 base from V and 3 bases from J, with 6 bases in between. The CDR3 contains 13 residues. The germline V gene has CDR1 KGHSH and CDR2 LQKENI. CDR3 bases: TGTGCCAGCTCACCACAGGGGGACACTGAAGCTTTCTTT. It specifies CASSPQGDTEAFF.

The gene calls are TRBV2 and TRBJ1-1; the D is unclear. The CDR3 sequence is 15 residues long. V lost 2 bases and J lost 1, with 11 bases in between. In germline, CDR1 is SNHLY, CDR2 FYNNEI. CDR3 protein: CASSELGSQNTEAFF. CDR3 bases: TGTGCCAGCAGTGAATTGGGCAGCCAGAACACTGAAGCTTTCTTT.

The genes are TRBV28 and TRBJ1-3; D may be TRBD1 (6 bases). V lost 6 bases and J 2 bases, leaving 23 bases between the germline ends. This CDR3 region has 18 residues. CDR1 MDHEN and CDR2 SYDVKM come from the germline V gene. In DNA form, the CDR3 reads TGTGCCAGCAGACTTCGGGACACCTACGCCGGCACTGGAAACACCATATATTTT. Translated, it gives CASRLRDTYAGTGNTIYF.

The chain recombines TRBV19 with TRBJ1-1; D perhaps matches TRBD1 (6 bases). Germline values: CDR1 LNHDA, CDR2 SQIVND (reference sequence). Trimming cost V 3 bases and J 5 bases, with 16 bases left between them. The CDR3 is 15 residues long. The DNA for the CDR3 is TGTGCCAGTAGTATGGGGACGGGGACATGGACTGAAGCTTTCTTT. This gives the protein CASSMGTGTWTEAFF.

There are many counts of this clone. DNA of the CDR3: TGTGCCAGCAGCTTAAACAGGGGGCTCTCGCGCCAGCATTTT. Its translation: CASSLNRGLSRQHF. The gene calls are TRBV7-3 and TRBJ1-5, with 9 bases lining up with TRBD1. Germline V lookup: CDR1 SGHTA, CDR2 FQGTGA. CDR3 length equals 14 residues. V was pared by 1 base and J by 12 bases, with 7 bases of the junction left unmatched. The complete variable domain, with remaining parts taken from reference TRBV7-3 and TRBJ1-5, reads GAGVSQTPSNKVTEKGKYVELRCDPISGHTALYWYRQSLGQGPEFLIYFQGTGAADDSGLPNDRFFAVRPEGSVSTLKIQRTERGDSAVYLCASSLNRGLSRQHFGDGTRLSIL.

The chain joins TRBV5-4 to TRBJ2-7, with D perhaps matching TRBD1 (5 bases). Trimming took 4 bases from V and 0 from J, leaving 11 bases between them. CDR1 and CDR2 from the germline V gene are SGHNT and YYREEE (reference sequence). The CDR3 is 14 residues long. The CDR3 is CASSPTVGSYEQYF. The CDR3 DNA reads TGTGCCAGCAGCCCGACAGTTGGCTCCTACGAGCAGTACTTC.

This clone was seen only a few times. V gene TRBV25-1 combines with J gene TRBJ2-5; TRBD2 is a possible D gene (6 bases). Trimming pared 8 bases from V and 3 bases from J, leaving 13 bases between. This CDR3 has 13 amino acids. In germline, CDR1 is MGHDK, CDR2 SYGVNS. CDR3 sequence (DNA): TGTGCCAGCCTCCCCCCGGGGGAAGAGACCCAGTACTTC. Translating it yields CASLPPGEETQYF.